This TCR beta chain was recovered during a study of human T cells and chemical hapten exposure. This clonotype has at least ten counts. As to time point: patch test 3, about 24 weeks after DPC sensitization. Documented treatment: therapeutic diphenylcyclopropenone sensitization with weekly scalp DPC. Each patch-test visit's blood sample preceded patch application. TCRdb reprocessed the RACE reads via MiXCR and lists one record per CDR3 protein. This table has 99,000 or so distinct CDR3 sequences, less than 40% appearing once. Unmatched junction bases numbered 0, after V lost 0 bases and J lost 1 base. The CDR3 has 16 amino acids. Germline CDR1 reads MGHDK; CDR2 reads SYGVNS.

The rearrangement uses TRBV25-1 and TRBJ2-6; 7 bases are a match to TRBD2. This TCR was sampled from a man aged 35 to 55 with alopecia areata. Some clones in this sample may be carry-over from other donors' samples. Sequenced material: whole blood, taken in connection with sensitization to the hapten diphenylcyclopropenone (DPC). CDR3 loop: CASSEYGGSGANVLTF. The CDR3 DNA is TGTGCCAGCAGTGAATACGGGGGGTCTGGGGCCAACGTCCTGACTTTC.